The T cell receptor (beta chain) described here comes from a study of blood T cell repertoires in COVID-19. The assay was immunoSEQ multiplex PCR, and TCRdb's table has in-frame clones only and misses some. The sample includes approximately 280,000 clones, 90% of them seen just once. The V segment lost 6 bases and the J segment 3 bases; nucleotides outside the gene matches: 13. The CDR3 covers 17 residues. Germline V gene lookup returns CDR1 LNHDA and CDR2 SQIVND (reference sequence). The sequence was collected from a woman aged 18-29 years with acute COVID-19. This rearrangement joins TRBV19 to TRBJ2-3; the match to TRBD2 covers 9 bases. Sequenced input: PBMCs or T cells enriched from blood (not recorded which). CDR3 in amino acids: CASRRAGGSLRTDTQYF. CDR3 DNA: TGTGCCAGTAGAAGGGCGGGAGGGTCCCTGAGGACAGATACGCAGTATTTT.